The present T cell receptor beta chain was sequenced within a study of control samples from healthy donors and cancer patients. Between the trimmed V and J ends, which lost 5 bases and 4 bases, there was a span of 8 bases. Germline values: CDR1 KGHDR, CDR2 SFDVKD. This CDR3 is 13 amino acids long. Only in-frame clones appear in the TCRdb table, and some are missing; sequencing was by immunoSEQ multiplex PCR. Among fewer than 250,000 clones, 91% were seen once, and the ten largest hold around 1.9%. The chain carries TRBV24-1 and TRBJ1-5; D is possibly TRBD1 (6 bases). This receptor was obtained from a man aged 25 to 45 in good health. What was sequenced was blood. This CDR3 is CATSGQGNQPQHF. The CDR3 DNA follows: TGTGCCACCAGTGGTCAGGGGAATCAGCCCCAGCATTTT.